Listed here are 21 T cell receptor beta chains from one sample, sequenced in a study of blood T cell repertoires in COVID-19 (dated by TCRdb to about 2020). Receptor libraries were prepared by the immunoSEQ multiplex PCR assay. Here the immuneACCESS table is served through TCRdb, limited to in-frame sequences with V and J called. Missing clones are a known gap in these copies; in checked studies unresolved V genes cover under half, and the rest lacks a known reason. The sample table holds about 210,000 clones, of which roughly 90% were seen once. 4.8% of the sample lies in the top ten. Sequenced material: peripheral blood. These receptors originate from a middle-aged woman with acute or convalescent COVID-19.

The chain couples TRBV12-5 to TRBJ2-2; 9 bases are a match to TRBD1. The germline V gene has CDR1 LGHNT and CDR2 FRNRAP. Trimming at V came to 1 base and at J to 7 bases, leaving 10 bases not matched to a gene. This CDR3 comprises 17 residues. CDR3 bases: TGTGCTAGTGGTTTGGACGACGGGACAGGGAAGGTCGGGGAGCTGTTTTTT. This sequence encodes CASGLDDGTGKVGELFF.

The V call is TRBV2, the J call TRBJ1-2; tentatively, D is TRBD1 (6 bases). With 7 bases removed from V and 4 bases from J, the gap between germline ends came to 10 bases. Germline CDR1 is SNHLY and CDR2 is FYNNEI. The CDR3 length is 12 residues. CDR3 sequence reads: CASTYRVYGYTF. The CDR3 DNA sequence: TGTGCCAGCACCTACAGGGTCTATGGCTACACCTTC.

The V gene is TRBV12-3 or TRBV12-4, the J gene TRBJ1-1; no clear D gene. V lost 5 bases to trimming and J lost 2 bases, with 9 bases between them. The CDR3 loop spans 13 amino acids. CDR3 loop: CASSPSTNTEAFF. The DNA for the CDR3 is TGTGCCAGCAGTCCTTCCACTAACACTGAAGCTTTCTTT.

This CDR3 reads CASSLVQGGNSEAFF. In nucleotides, the CDR3 is TGTGCCAGCAGCTTGGTCCAGGGAGGAAACTCTGAAGCTTTCTTT. The chain uses TRBV5-4 and TRBJ1-1, with D possibly being TRBD1 (5 bases). In germline, CDR1 is SGHNT, CDR2 YYREEE (reference sequence). V was cut by 0 bases and J by 6 bases, with 15 bases left in between. The CDR3 sequence is 15 residues long.

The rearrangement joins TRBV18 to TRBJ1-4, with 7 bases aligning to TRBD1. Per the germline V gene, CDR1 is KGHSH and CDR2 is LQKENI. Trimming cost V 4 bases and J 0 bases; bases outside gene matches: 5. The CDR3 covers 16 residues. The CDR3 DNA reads TGTGCCAGCTCACACACAGGGGAGGCAACTAATGAAAAACTGTTTTTT. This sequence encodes CASSHTGEATNEKLFF.

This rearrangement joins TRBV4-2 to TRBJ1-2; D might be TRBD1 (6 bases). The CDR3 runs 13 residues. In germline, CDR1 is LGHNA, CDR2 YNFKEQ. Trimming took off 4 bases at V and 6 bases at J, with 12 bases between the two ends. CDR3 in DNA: TGTGCCAGCAGCCTAAGGTCAGGGGATGGCTACACCTTC. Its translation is CASSLRSGDGYTF.

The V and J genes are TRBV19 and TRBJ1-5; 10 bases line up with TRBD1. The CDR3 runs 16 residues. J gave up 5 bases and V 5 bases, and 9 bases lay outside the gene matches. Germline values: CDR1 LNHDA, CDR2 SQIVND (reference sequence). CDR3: CASSPRTGGGHQPQHF. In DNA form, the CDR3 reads TGTGCCAGTAGTCCGAGGACAGGGGGAGGGCATCAGCCCCAGCATTTT.

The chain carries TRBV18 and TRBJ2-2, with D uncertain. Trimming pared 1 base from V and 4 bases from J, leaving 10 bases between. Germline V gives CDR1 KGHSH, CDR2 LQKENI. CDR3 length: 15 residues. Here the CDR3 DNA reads TGTGCCAGCTCACCACGGGCCCCGAGCACCGGGGAGCTGTTTTTT. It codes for CASSPRAPSTGELFF.

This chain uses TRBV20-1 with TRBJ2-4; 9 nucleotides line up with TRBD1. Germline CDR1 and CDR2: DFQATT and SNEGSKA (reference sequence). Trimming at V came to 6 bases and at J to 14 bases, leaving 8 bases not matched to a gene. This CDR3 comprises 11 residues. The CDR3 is CSAQTGGMEYF. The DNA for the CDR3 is TGCAGTGCGCAAACAGGGGGCATGGAGTACTTC.

This chain's CDR3 is CASTRGLRWNEQFF. The CDR3 nucleotides read TGTGCCAGCACGCGGGGGCTTAGGTGGAATGAGCAGTTCTTC. The V and J genes are TRBV5-8 and TRBJ2-1, with D perhaps TRBD2 (7 bases). This CDR3 region has 14 residues. In germline, CDR1 is SGHTS, CDR2 YDEGEE. Trimming cost V 6 bases and J 7 bases, with 17 bases left between them.

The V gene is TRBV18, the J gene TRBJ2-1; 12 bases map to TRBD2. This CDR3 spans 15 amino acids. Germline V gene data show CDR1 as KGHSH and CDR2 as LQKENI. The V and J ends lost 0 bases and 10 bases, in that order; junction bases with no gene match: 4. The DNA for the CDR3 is TGTGCCAGCTCACCACCGGCGGGACTAGCGGGCGAGCAGTTCTTC. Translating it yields CASSPPAGLAGEQFF.

The CDR3 reads CASSPLGSSGSGGELFF. The CDR3, as DNA: TGTGCCAGCAGCCCGCTTGGCAGTTCCGGCAGCGGCGGGGAGCTGTTTTTT. This chain links TRBV7-6 with TRBJ2-2; a possible D gene is TRBD2 (5 bases). CDR1 and CDR2 from the germline V gene are SGHVS and FNYEAQ. V lost 5 bases, J lost 7 bases, and 23 bases lay in between. There are 17 residues in the CDR3.

The CDR3 coding sequence is TGTGCCAGCAGCGTCCCCCCCCGGACTAGCGGGGGATACGAGCAGTACGTC. Encoded protein: CASSVPPRTSGGYEQYV. The V and J genes are TRBV9 and TRBJ2-7; TRBD2 aligns across 13 bases. The CDR3 runs 17 residues. The ends lost 2 bases at V and 4 bases at J; junction bases unmatched: 9. Germline V gene sequence: CDR1 SGDLS, CDR2 YYNGEE.

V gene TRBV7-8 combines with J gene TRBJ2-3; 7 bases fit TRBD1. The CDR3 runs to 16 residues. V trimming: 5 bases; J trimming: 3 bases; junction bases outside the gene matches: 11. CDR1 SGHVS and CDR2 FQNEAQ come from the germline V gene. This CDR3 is CASSPTTGLRTDTQYF. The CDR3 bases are TGTGCCAGCAGCCCAACGACAGGGCTAAGGACAGATACGCAGTATTTT.

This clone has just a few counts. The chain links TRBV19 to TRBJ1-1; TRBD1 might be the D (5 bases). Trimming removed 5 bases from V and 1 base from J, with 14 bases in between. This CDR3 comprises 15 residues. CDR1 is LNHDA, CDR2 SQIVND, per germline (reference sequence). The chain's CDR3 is CASSSSGLPNTEAFF. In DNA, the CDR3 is TGTGCCAGTAGTTCATCGGGACTCCCGAACACTGAAGCTTTCTTT. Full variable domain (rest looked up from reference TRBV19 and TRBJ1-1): DGGITQSPKYLFRKEGQNVTLSCEQNLNHDAMYWYRQDPGQGLRLIYYSQIVNDFQKGDIAEGYSVSREKKESFPLTVTSAQKNPTAFYLCASSSSGLPNTEAFFGQGTRLTVV.

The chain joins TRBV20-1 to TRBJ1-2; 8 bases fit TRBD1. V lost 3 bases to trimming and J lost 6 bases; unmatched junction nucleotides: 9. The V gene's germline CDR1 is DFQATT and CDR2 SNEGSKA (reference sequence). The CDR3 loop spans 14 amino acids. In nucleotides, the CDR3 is TGCAGTGCTAGTGCCGGGACAGGACAACATGGCTACACCTTC. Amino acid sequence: CSASAGTGQHGYTF.

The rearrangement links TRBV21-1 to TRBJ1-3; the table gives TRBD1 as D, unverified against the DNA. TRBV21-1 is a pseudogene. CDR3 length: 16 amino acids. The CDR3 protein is CASSKLFHRGGNTIYF. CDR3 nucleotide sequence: TGTGCCAGCAGCAAATTGTTCCACAGGGGTGGAAACACCATATATTTT.

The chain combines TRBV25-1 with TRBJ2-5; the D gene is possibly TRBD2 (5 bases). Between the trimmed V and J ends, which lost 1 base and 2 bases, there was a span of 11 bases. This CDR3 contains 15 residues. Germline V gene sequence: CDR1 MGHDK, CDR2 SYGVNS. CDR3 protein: CASSESKAVQETQYF. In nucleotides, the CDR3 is TGTGCCAGCAGTGAATCTAAAGCGGTACAAGAGACCCAGTACTTC.

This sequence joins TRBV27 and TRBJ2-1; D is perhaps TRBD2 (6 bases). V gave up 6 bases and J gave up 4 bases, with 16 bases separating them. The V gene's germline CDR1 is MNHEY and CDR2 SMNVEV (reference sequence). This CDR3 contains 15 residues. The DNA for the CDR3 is TGTGCCAGCAGCCTAGGGACTGGACTGTACAATGAGCAGTTCTTC. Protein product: CASSLGTGLYNEQFF.

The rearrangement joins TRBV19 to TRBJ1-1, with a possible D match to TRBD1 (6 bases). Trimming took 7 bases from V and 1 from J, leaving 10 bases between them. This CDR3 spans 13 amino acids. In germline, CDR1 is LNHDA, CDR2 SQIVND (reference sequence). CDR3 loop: CASIPRGNTEAFF. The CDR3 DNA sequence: TGTGCCAGTATACCCAGGGGGAACACTGAAGCTTTCTTT.

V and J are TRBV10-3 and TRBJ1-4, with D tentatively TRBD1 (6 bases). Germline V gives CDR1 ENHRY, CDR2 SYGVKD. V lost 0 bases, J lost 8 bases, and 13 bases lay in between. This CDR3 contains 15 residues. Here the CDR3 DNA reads TGTGCCATCAGTGAGTCAAACAGGGAGGGCGAAAAACTGTTTTTT. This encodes CAISESNREGEKLFF.